The 9 T cell receptor beta chains given below trace back to one sample, sequenced in a study of blood T cell repertoires in COVID-19. The assay was immunoSEQ multiplex PCR, and TCRdb's table has in-frame clones only and misses some. The table records 150,000 to 200,000 clones, roughly 80% of them present only once. Sequencing was performed on peripheral blood. The source of these receptors is a man between 60 and 70 years old with acute or convalescent COVID-19.

This clone was seen once. The chain carries TRBV7-3 and TRBJ2-3; maybe TRBD2 (5 bases). The CDR3 has 13 residues. Germline-derived CDR1 and CDR2 are SGHTA and FQGTGA. V dropped 1 base and J dropped 6 bases, with 8 bases sitting between them. This CDR3 is CASSLITGDTQYF. As DNA, the CDR3 is TGTGCCAGCAGCTTAATAACGGGGGATACGCAGTATTTT.

The chain carries TRBV20-1 and TRBJ1-5; D is ambiguous. CDR1 and CDR2 (germline): DFQATT, SNEGSKA (reference sequence). This CDR3 is built from 14 residues. The ends were cut back, 3 bases at V and 4 bases at J, with 13 bases in the middle. The CDR3 is CSASRGQLNQPQHF. The DNA for the CDR3 is TGCAGTGCTAGTCGTGGCCAGTTGAATCAGCCCCAGCATTTT.

The chain joins TRBV6-6 to TRBJ2-5; D is unclear. Germline assignment: CDR1 MNHNY and CDR2 SVGAGI (reference sequence). The V and J ends lost 6 bases and 4 bases respectively, with 15 bases between them. This CDR3 contains 14 residues. Here the CDR3 DNA reads TGTGCCAGCAGGCCTACTACGCTTCGAGAGACCCAGTACTTC. Translating it yields CASRPTTLRETQYF.

The V and J genes are TRBV7-8 and TRBJ2-7; 8 bases agree with TRBD2. The CDR3 length is 16 residues. The germline gives CDR1 SGHVS, CDR2 FQNEAQ. Trimming at V came to 0 bases and at J to 2 bases, leaving 6 bases not matched to a gene. CDR3 sequence: CASSLAGGAGAYEQYF. CDR3 DNA sequence: TGTGCCAGCAGCTTAGCCGGGGGGGCAGGGGCCTACGAGCAGTACTTC.

The chain is built from TRBV13 and TRBJ1-3, with 9 bases aligning to TRBD1. V shed 1 base and J 4 bases; nucleotides not matched to a gene: 2. From germline, CDR1 is PRHDT and CDR2 FYEKMQ (reference sequence). This CDR3 region has 15 residues. The CDR3 here is CASSLDRGQGNTIYF. As DNA, the CDR3 is TGTGCCAGCAGCTTAGACAGGGGGCAGGGAAACACCATATATTTT. Looking up the rest from reference TRBV13 and TRBJ1-3 gives the full variable domain: AAGVIQSPRHLIKEKRETATLKCYPIPRHDTVYWYQQGPGQDPQFLISFYEKMQSDKGSIPDRFSAQQFSDYHSELNMSSLELGDSALYFCASSLDRGQGNTIYFGEGSWLTVV.

The rearrangement uses TRBV9 and TRBJ2-3; 8 nucleotides line up with TRBD2. CDR3 size: 14 residues. V lost 3 bases, J lost 6 bases, and 6 bases stayed unmatched. Germline V gene sequence: CDR1 SGDLS, CDR2 YYNGEE. CDR3: CASSDSGRGDTQYF. The DNA of the CDR3 is TGTGCCAGCAGCGACAGCGGGAGAGGGGATACGCAGTATTTT.

For this clone: The junction departs from the called germline gene at one end, perhaps through a read error. This chain connects TRBV6-2 or TRBV6-3 to TRBJ2-5; 9 bases line up with TRBD1. CDR1 and CDR2 from the germline V gene are MNHEY and SVGEGT. The CDR3 has 13 amino acids. The CDR3, as DNA: TGTGCCAGCATTTACAGGGGGCGAGAGACCCAGTACTTC. This gives the protein CASIYRGRETQYF.

The chain joins TRBV4-2 to TRBJ1-4, with 9 bases identical to TRBD1. The CDR3 length is 16 residues. CDR1 and CDR2 (germline): LGHNA, YNFKEQ. V lost 4 bases, J lost 2 bases, and 5 bases stayed unmatched. CDR3 in amino acids: CASSPRTGATNEKLFF. The DNA of the CDR3 is TGTGCCAGCAGCCCGAGGACAGGGGCTACTAATGAAAAACTGTTTTTT.

The chain couples TRBV5-6 to TRBJ1-2; perhaps TRBD1 as D (6 bases). V lost 5 bases and J lost 8, with 19 bases in between. CDR1 is SGHDT and CDR2 is YYEEEE in the germline V gene. This CDR3 has 14 residues. Here the CDR3 DNA reads TGTGCCAGCAGTTCGGGACACAGTCGGTGGGGCTACACCTTC. Translation gives CASSSGHSRWGYTF.